A single sample gave rise to the 12 T cell receptor beta chains below, sequenced in a study of vaccination and CD4 T cells after COVID-19. Their recognized antigens are unknown. Time point meaning: late sampling 161 to 241 days after vaccination in a few convalescent patients. Treatment of the sample: approximately 10-day PBMC culture with coronavirus spike peptide pools or control peptides (ViraFEST assay). Cultured CD4+ T cell DNA underwent sequencing with the Oncomine TCR Beta short-read assay. TCRdb re-called the PCR reads with MiXCR, one entry per CDR3 protein. The table includes fewer than 25,000 distinct CDR3 sequences, 30% detected once. This specimen consisted of CD4+ T cells from blood, cultured in vitro, obtained about 7 months after SARS-CoV-2 vaccination. Source of these receptors: a human donor who had recovered from COVID-19.

This clonotype was observed a handful of times. The chain recombines TRBV20-1 with TRBJ2-7; weak D call: TRBD2 (5 bases). V lost 6 bases and J 3 bases, leaving 15 bases between the germline ends. The CDR3 extends over 13 amino acids. Germline assignment: CDR1 DFQATT and CDR2 SNEGSKA (reference sequence). The DNA of the CDR3 is TGCAGTGCCCCGGGCGAGGGTGACTACGAGCAGTACTTC. This codes for CSAPGEGDYEQYF.

The chain is built from TRBV28 and TRBJ1-2; tentatively, D is TRBD1 (5 bases). This CDR3 comprises 14 residues. Germline CDR1 reads MDHEN; CDR2 reads SYDVKM. Trimming pared 6 bases from V and 5 bases from J, leaving 16 bases between. The CDR3 here is CASSDRPFGYGYTF. The CDR3, as DNA: TGTGCCAGCAGCGACAGACCCTTCGGGTATGGCTACACCTTC.

This clonotype was seen a few times. This sequence joins TRBV7-9 and TRBJ2-7; D unresolved. CDR1 and CDR2 from the germline V gene are SEHNR and FQNEAQ (reference sequence). CDR3 length equals 14 residues. Trimming removed 5 bases from V and 1 base from J, with 12 bases in between. The CDR3 reads CASSPAVGSYEQYF. Here the CDR3 DNA reads TGTGCCAGCAGCCCTGCCGTCGGTTCCTACGAGCAGTACTTC.

The chain employs TRBV27 and TRBJ1-6, with D perhaps TRBD1 (6 bases). The CDR3 is made up of 15 amino acids. Germline V lookup: CDR1 MNHEY, CDR2 SMNVEV (reference sequence). V was clipped by 5 bases and J by 7 bases, with 15 bases between them. This CDR3 is CASSQRGHQNSPLHF. The CDR3 nucleotides read TGTGCCAGCAGTCAACGGGGACATCAGAATTCACCCCTCCACTTT.

V and J are TRBV24-1 and TRBJ2-7; D gene ambiguous. The V and J ends lost 5 bases and 3 bases respectively, with 22 bases between them. This CDR3 contains 17 residues. Germline CDR1 is KGHDR and CDR2 is SFDVKD. CDR3 DNA: TGTGCCACCAGTGCCCGGCCAGGAACCGACCTTTTCTACGAGCAGTACTTC. Encoded protein: CATSARPGTDLFYEQYF.

This clonotype came up a few times. The rearrangement links TRBV7-3 to TRBJ2-5; TRBD1 agrees at 7 bases. CDR1 and CDR2 from the germline V gene are SGHTA and FQGTGA. Germline trimming cut 5 bases from V and 0 bases from J; bases unmatched to any gene: 6. The CDR3 runs 15 residues. The CDR3 sequence: CASSPETGHQETQYF. Written as DNA, the CDR3 is TGTGCCAGCAGCCCGGAGACAGGGCACCAAGAGACCCAGTACTTC.

In DNA, the CDR3 is TGTGCCAGCAGTTACTCGGGGAGGCAGGGGGCCCGGGATACGCAGTATTTT. It encodes CASSYSGRQGARDTQYF. The rearrangement joins TRBV6-2 or TRBV6-3 to TRBJ2-3, with TRBD1 identical over 8 bases. CDR1 and CDR2 from the germline V gene are MNHEY and SVGEGT. V lost 0 bases, J lost 6 bases, and 11 bases stayed unmatched. The CDR3 runs 17 residues.

This clonotype was detected only a few times. DNA of the CDR3: TGTGCCAGCAGCGAGACCGGGGGCTCTATCCAAGAGACCCAGTACTTC. Protein: CASSETGGSIQETQYF. V is TRBV7-9 and J is TRBJ2-5; tentatively, D is TRBD1 or TRBD2 (6 bases each). The germline CDR1 and CDR2 sequences are SEHNR and FQNEAQ (reference sequence). This CDR3 contains 16 residues. V lost 5 bases and J 1 base, leaving 17 bases between the germline ends. Full variable domain (outside the CDR3, taken from reference TRBV7-9 and TRBJ2-5): DTGVSQNPRHKITKRGQNVTFRCDPISEHNRLYWYRQTLGQGPEFLTYFQNEAQLEKSRLLSDRFSAERPKGSFSTLEIQRTEQGDSAMYLCASSETGGSIQETQYFGPGTRLLVL.

The V and J genes are TRBV29-1 and TRBJ2-7, with D uncertain. The V gene lost 6 bases and the J gene lost 3 bases, with 9 bases spanning the gap. Germline CDR1 reads SQVTM; CDR2 reads ANQGSEA. The CDR3 runs to 11 residues. The DNA of the CDR3 is TGCAGCGTGACTGATAACTACGAGCAGTACTTC. It specifies CSVTDNYEQYF.

The chain employs TRBV20-1 and TRBJ2-1; 10 positions agree with TRBD2. CDR3 length: 15 residues. Looked up from germline, CDR1 is DFQATT and CDR2 is SNEGSKA (reference sequence). The junction had 1 base not matched to a gene; V was cut back by 0 bases and J by 2 bases. The CDR3 nucleotides read TGCAGTGCTAGAGACCTAGCGGGAGCCTACAATGAGCAGTTCTTC. It encodes CSARDLAGAYNEQFF.

This chain links TRBV20-1 with TRBJ1-1; TRBD1 aligns across 9 bases. There are 15 residues in the CDR3. From germline, CDR1 is DFQATT and CDR2 SNEGSKA (reference sequence). V shed 0 bases, J shed 4 bases, and the junction held 6 bases outside the gene matches. The CDR3 loop is CSARDKTGGTTEAFF. The CDR3 region has the DNA TGCAGTGCTAGAGACAAGACAGGGGGAACCACTGAAGCTTTCTTT.

Regarding this clonotype: One base away lies a much larger clone, so this may be a sequencing read error. Written as DNA, the CDR3 is TGTGCCAGCAGTTACTTGGACGGCGCTGAAGCTTTCTTT. Amino acid sequence: CASSYLDGAEAFF. This chain uses TRBV6-5 with TRBJ1-1; D unclear. The V gene's germline CDR1 is MNHEY and CDR2 SVGAGI. The CDR3 extends over 13 amino acids. The V end lost 1 base, the J end lost 6 bases, and 9 bases lay between the germline ends.